The T cell receptor (beta chain) described here comes from a study of cytomegalovirus exposure and HLA in healthy donors. This clone has a handful of counts. Its target is unknown. All donors participated as healthy donors of bone marrow. Trimming cost V 2 bases and J 13 bases, with 17 bases left between them. Germline values: CDR1 GTSNPN, CDR2 SVGIG (reference sequence). The CDR3 is 13 residues long. Study outcomes and limitations: Follow-up analysis later connected one missense variant in DCLRE1C with trimming of TCR beta V- and J-genes. A cluster of highly shared sequence variants was likely a sequencing artifact.

PCR was performed using 60 Vbeta and 13 Jbeta primers. Original methodology: Roughly 80 million unique TCR beta chains, about 11 million of them shared, were counted by a later analysis. The method was immunoSEQ multiplex PCR; TCRdb's version includes in-frame clones alone and lacks a portion of them. D and trimming were read from the DNA, whereas the V and J calls and clone size are those reported in that table. The table lists some 98,000 clones, more than 75% of them singletons. Sequencing was carried out using PBMCs. The chain carries TRBV30 and TRBJ1-4; D gene ambiguous. This clonotype was obtained from a human donor in good health. The CDR3, as DNA: TGTGCCTGGAGTAATCACCACGAGGAGAGACTGTTTTTT. Its protein product is CAWSNHHEERLFF.